Listed below are T cell receptor beta chains from one sample, sequenced in a study of patients and donors after allogeneic stem cell transplantation. TCRdb analysed the RT-PCR reads with MiXCR anew, one entry per CDR3 protein. The table has hundreds of thousands of distinct CDR3 sequences, roughly 17% seen once. The material sequenced was blood, either unsorted or a sorted T cell fraction (not recorded which). Receptors were obtained from a human donor who was either an allogeneic HSCT recipient or a stem cell or donor lymphocyte infusion donor (not recorded which). It is not recorded whose cells these are; they may come from a transplant donor. The CDR3 runs from the conserved cysteine through the conserved F or W.

13	TRBV12-3/TRBV12-4	TRBJ2-2	CASRGWGAGELFF
15	TRBV7-2	TRBJ1-6	CASRRRSSYNSPLHF
15	TRBV7-2	TRBJ2-7	CASSPSAGGTYEQYF
14	TRBV7-2	TRBJ2-5	CASSLQGNQETQYF
14	TRBV6-1	TRBJ2-7	CASSRLTPSYEQYF
12	TRBV20-1	TRBJ2-5	CSARRAQETQYF
13	TRBV14	TRBJ1-2	CASSHGQFYGYTF
12	TRBV27	TRBJ1-6	CASSLGGSPLHF
13	TRBV18	TRBJ1-1	CASSLSDNTEAFF
19	TRBV4-1	TRBJ1-4	CASSQLFIPTSQPNEKLFF
18	TRBV20-1	TRBJ2-5	CSARTPAGTRTGGETQYF
15	TRBV20-1	TRBJ2-7	CSGRSREGRPYEQYF
17	TRBV18	TRBJ2-1	CASSPPSSSSLHNEQFF
14	TRBV20-1	TRBJ2-3	CSARSSDKVDTQYF
14	TRBV12-3/TRBV12-4	TRBJ2-2	CASRPSGATGELFF
15	TRBV7-9	TRBJ1-2	CASSPRGAREDGYTF
16	TRBV3-1	TRBJ1-6	CASSQERGVYNSPLHF
15	TRBV18	TRBJ1-3	CASSPWRDKTDTIYF
16	TRBV3-1	TRBJ1-2	CASSQHFGDSNYGYTF
19	TRBV28	TRBJ2-7	CASSLRWETSGGFSYEQYF
13	TRBV7-3	TRBJ2-7	CASSWTGVSEQYF
15	TRBV4-1	TRBJ2-7	CASSQPGTGSYEQYF
13	TRBV12-5	TRBJ1-1	CATGSGETTEAFF
16	TRBV5-1	TRBJ1-1	CASSLVYRGVNTEAFF
13	TRBV5-4	TRBJ1-1	CASSDAGDTEAFF
9	TRBV27	TRBJ2-5	CASRETQYF
13	TRBV5-1	TRBJ2-1	CASSLSRLGEQFF
13	TRBV7-9	TRBJ1-5	CASSRDGNQPQHF
16	TRBV3-1	TRBJ1-2	CASSQDRGQGSYGYTF